In this sample, the clone carrying this T cell receptor (beta chain) turned up a few times. Its antigen is still unknown. At one of its ends the junction is not consistent with the germline gene, which may arise from a read error. The entry originates in a study of tumor-infiltrating lymphocytes in primary liver carcinoma. Study-level findings and limits: Tumor-adjacent and tumor-blood pairs showed less overlap than tumor region pairs. A significantly higher top-250-clone fraction was found in tumors than in blood (p = 0.039).

The roughly 19-33 mg bulk tissue piece was not sorted before simultaneous RNA and DNA extraction. Per the germline V gene, CDR1 is MNHEY and CDR2 is SVGAGI. The CDR3 runs 15 residues. A constant-region primer primed TCR beta cDNA synthesis from 400 to 600 ng of total RNA. Amplification in three nested multiplex PCR rounds with slightly modified ARM-PCR gave rise to TCR beta libraries. Amplification in the first two PCR rounds was performed using TRBV1-TRBV30 forward primers and a C-beta reverse primer for 9 to 11 cycles each. TCRdb re-called the multiplex PCR reads through MiXCR, storing one row per CDR3 protein. The sample shows over 35,000 distinct CDR3 sequences, over 65% of them seen only once.

This chain connects TRBV6-5 to TRBJ2-7; 8 bases line up with TRBD1. The clonotype was recovered from a man aged 35 to 55 with primary liver carcinoma and hepatitis B virus infection. Sample: liver tumor tissue from sampling region 4. Subset given: tumor region T4, right-lateral pole. The CDR3 nucleotides are TGTACCAGCAGTTTTTCCTCAGGGGGCCTCTACGATCAGTACTTC. Encoded protein: CTSSFSSGGLYDQYF.